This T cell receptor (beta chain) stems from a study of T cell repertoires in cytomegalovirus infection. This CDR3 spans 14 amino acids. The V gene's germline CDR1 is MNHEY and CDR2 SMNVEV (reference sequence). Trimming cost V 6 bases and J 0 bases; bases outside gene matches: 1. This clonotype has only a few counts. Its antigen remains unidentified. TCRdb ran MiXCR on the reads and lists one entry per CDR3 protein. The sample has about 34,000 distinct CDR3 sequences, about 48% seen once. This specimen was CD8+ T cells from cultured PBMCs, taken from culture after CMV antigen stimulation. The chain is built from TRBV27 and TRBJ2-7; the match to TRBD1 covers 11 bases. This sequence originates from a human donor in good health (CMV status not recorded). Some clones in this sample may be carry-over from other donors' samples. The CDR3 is CASRDRGLSYEQYF. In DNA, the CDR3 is TGTGCCAGCAGGGACAGGGGGCTCTCCTACGAGCAGTACTTC.